This T cell receptor beta chain was found in a study of T cell responses to AZD1222 COVID-19 vaccine. Findings and limits, study-wide: A reported finding is that nearly half of spike-specific TCRs target unmutated variant regions. Most donors were white British and more were female, and clonal diversity was possibly underestimated.

This clone was seen only a few times. Its antigen is undetermined. The assay was immunoSEQ multiplex PCR, and TCRdb's table has in-frame clones only and misses some. Of roughly 150,000 clones in the sample, more than 75% were seen once. Second doses at about 4 or about 12 weeks were pooled. Germline V CDR1 and CDR2: LGHNT, FRNRAP. The CDR3 spans 12 residues. The germline V and J ends were trimmed by 0 bases and 5 bases, with 4 bases remaining between them. The sequence was collected from an adult who received the AZD1222 COVID-19 vaccine. Here the sequenced sample was peripheral blood, taken 28 days after the second AZD1222 dose. The genes are TRBV12-5 and TRBJ2-5; D gene ambiguous. The CDR3 protein is CASGLVPETQYF. In nucleotides, the CDR3 is TGTGCTAGTGGTTTGGTACCCGAGACCCAGTACTTC.